This passage covers 25 T cell receptor beta chains from one sample sequenced in a study of T-cell reconstitution after alpha-beta-depleted transplantation in children. Unique molecular identifiers were incorporated during preparation of the TCRbeta library. Each CDR3 protein gets one entry after TCRdb re-called the PCR reads with MiXCR. The sample lists about 440,000 distinct CDR3 sequences; roughly two fifths were seen once. The source material was PBMCs, sampled before TCRalphabeta/CD19-depleted stem cell transplant. These receptors originate from a girl aged 2 to 10 with aplastic anemia, due to receive a stem cell transplant.

Only a few counts were recorded for this clonotype. The CDR3 protein is CASGMTGEVQPQHF. In DNA, the CDR3 is TGTGCCAGCGGCATGACAGGGGAGGTTCAGCCCCAGCATTTT. V and J are TRBV2 and TRBJ1-5, with 8 nucleotides matching TRBD1. Trimming removed 8 bases from V and 6 bases from J; junction bases left unmatched: 9. In germline, CDR1 is SNHLY, CDR2 FYNNEI. The CDR3 totals 14 residues.

This chain uses TRBV7-8 with TRBJ2-7; 11 bases line up with TRBD1. V shed 1 base, J shed 6 bases, and the junction held 14 bases outside the gene matches. Per the germline V gene, CDR1 is SGHVS and CDR2 is FQNEAQ. The CDR3 runs to 18 residues. The CDR3 protein is CASSLEVLGWGQGGEQYF. The CDR3 DNA reads as TGTGCCAGCAGCTTAGAGGTTCTGGGGTGGGGACAGGGGGGCGAGCAGTACTTC.

On this clonotype: This clone may be a read error of a much larger clone one base away. This chain connects TRBV4-2 to TRBJ2-1; 7 nucleotides align to TRBD2. Germline-derived CDR1 and CDR2 are LGHNA and YNFKEQ. The CDR3 sequence is 13 residues long. V lost 4 bases to trimming and J lost 15 bases; unmatched junction nucleotides: 12. The CDR3 sequence is CASSRVAGDRLFF. DNA of the CDR3: TGTGCCAGCAGCCGAGTGGCGGGAGATCGTCTGTTCTTC.

This clonotype has more than one count but fewer than ten. The rearrangement uses TRBV28 and TRBJ1-5, with no clear D. Germline V gene lookup returns CDR1 MDHEN and CDR2 SYDVKM. V lost 7 bases and J 4 bases, leaving 8 bases between the germline ends. The CDR3 extends over 12 amino acids. The CDR3 protein is CASIGFNQPQHF. Written as DNA, the CDR3 is TGTGCCAGCATTGGTTTTAATCAGCCCCAGCATTTT.

This clonotype showed up just a few times. V usage is TRBV29-1 and J usage is TRBJ1-2; D is uncertain. The length of the CDR3 is 12 residues. Trimming pared 6 bases from V and 2 bases from J, leaving 10 bases between. CDR1 and CDR2 (germline): SQVTM, ANQGSEA. The CDR3 reads CSVLSRNYGYTF. The CDR3 coding sequence is TGCAGCGTCCTGAGTCGAAACTATGGCTACACCTTC.

This clonotype was picked up a small number of times. This chain links TRBV2 with TRBJ2-1, with a possible D match to TRBD1 (6 bases). V lost 6 bases to trimming and J lost 0 bases, with 12 bases between them. Germline-derived CDR1 and CDR2 are SNHLY and FYNNEI. The CDR3 sequence is 15 residues long. The CDR3 coding sequence is TGTGCCAGCAGGCCCAGGGGCCCCTCCTACAATGAGCAGTTCTTC. It is translated as CASRPRGPSYNEQFF.

This clonotype was observed at least ten times. The V call is TRBV7-3, the J call TRBJ2-2; no firm D call. Trimming cost V 5 bases and J 4 bases, with 8 bases left between them. Germline V gene data show CDR1 as SGHTA and CDR2 as FQGTGA. The CDR3 contains 13 residues. CDR3 in DNA: TGTGCCAGCAGCCCTAGTCGCACCGGGGAGCTGTTTTTT. As protein: CASSPSRTGELFF. Full variable domain (remainder filled in from reference TRBV7-3 and TRBJ2-2): GAGVSQTPSNKVTEKGKYVELRCDPISGHTALYWYRQSLGQGPEFLIYFQGTGAADDSGLPNDRFFAVRPEGSVSTLKIQRTERGDSAVYLCASSPSRTGELFFGEGSRLTVL.

This clonotype was found many times. V gene TRBV12-3 or TRBV12-4 combines with J gene TRBJ2-2; D gene uncertain. The CDR3 is made up of 13 amino acids. V dropped 6 bases and J dropped 5 bases, with 10 bases sitting between them. The CDR3 here is CASSFGGTGELFF. In nucleotides, the CDR3 is TGTGCCAGCAGCTTTGGCGGAACCGGGGAGCTGTTTTTT.

The V gene is TRBV28, the J gene TRBJ2-6, with a weak D call TRBD1 (6 bases). The germline gives CDR1 MDHEN, CDR2 SYDVKM. The CDR3 runs 16 residues. V shed 7 bases and J shed 0 bases, with 13 bases lying between them. CDR3 in DNA: TGTGCCAGCAAAGGGGGAGCCCTCTCTGGGGCCAACGTCCTGACTTTC. It specifies CASKGGALSGANVLTF.

This clonotype was recorded at least ten times. This chain joins TRBV25-1 and TRBJ1-1; D might be TRBD1 (5 bases). In germline, CDR1 is MGHDK, CDR2 SYGVNS. This CDR3 contains 14 residues. The V end lost 3 bases, the J end lost 5 bases, and 13 bases lay between the germline ends. The CDR3: CASSDVTEGTEAFF. The CDR3 bases are TGTGCCAGCAGTGACGTAACGGAGGGGACTGAAGCTTTCTTT.

The gene calls are TRBV25-1 and TRBJ2-1; no firm D call. V was pared by 6 bases and J by 1 base, with 13 bases between. The CDR3 runs 15 residues. The germline CDR1 and CDR2 sequences are MGHDK and SYGVNS. The DNA for the CDR3 is TGTGCCAGCAGCCCCGAAGGCCCGTCCTACAATGAGCAGTTCTTC. It yields the protein CASSPEGPSYNEQFF. The variable domain in full, completed from reference TRBV25-1 and TRBJ2-1, reads EADIYQTPRYLVIGTGKKITLECSQTMGHDKMYWYQQDPGMELHLIHYSYGVNSTEKGDLSSESTVSRIRTEHFPLTLESARPSHTSQYLCASSPEGPSYNEQFFGPGTRLTVL.

The V call is TRBV12-3 or TRBV12-4, the J call TRBJ1-5; 8 bases line up with TRBD1. J lost 4 bases, V lost 4 bases, and 6 bases had no gene match. The CDR3 length is 15 residues. The CDR3 DNA reads TGTGCCAGCAGTTCCGGACAGGGCTTGAATCAGCCCCAGCATTTT. Translation: CASSSGQGLNQPQHF.

The chain links TRBV29-1 to TRBJ2-1; either TRBD1 or TRBD2 may supply D (5 bases each). The CDR3 contains 15 residues. Trimming took 1 base from V and 3 from J, leaving 13 bases between them. In germline, CDR1 is SQVTM, CDR2 ANQGSEA. CDR3 nucleotide sequence: TGCAGCGTTGAAGTTGCAGGGACGAACTACAATGAGCAGTTCTTC. This gives the protein CSVEVAGTNYNEQFF.

This clonotype came up many times. This rearrangement joins TRBV24-1 to TRBJ1-1; 7 nucleotides align to TRBD1. From germline, CDR1 is KGHDR and CDR2 SFDVKD. Losses at the gene ends were 7 bases for V and 5 bases for J; bases not matched to a gene: 12. This CDR3 is 15 amino acids long. CDR3 amino acids: CATSATGEGKTEAFF. The CDR3 DNA is TGTGCCACCAGCGCCACAGGGGAGGGGAAGACTGAAGCTTTCTTT.

This clonotype was seen ten or more times. The chain employs TRBV10-3 and TRBJ1-4; 7 nucleotides align to TRBD1. Trimming at V came to 5 bases and at J to 2 bases, leaving 8 bases not matched to a gene. This CDR3 contains 16 residues. CDR1 and CDR2 from the germline V gene are ENHRY and SYGVKD. The CDR3 nucleotides are TGTGCCATCAGTCACCCCCGGGACAGCACTAATGAAAAACTGTTTTTT. Residues: CAISHPRDSTNEKLFF.

The chain's CDR3 is CSASEGSGVFYEQYF. CDR3 coding DNA: TGCAGTGCTAGTGAGGGGTCAGGGGTTTTTTACGAGCAGTACTTC. The genes are TRBV20-1 and TRBJ2-7; tentative D call: TRBD1 (6 bases). V was trimmed by 3 bases and J by 4 bases, leaving 19 bases between them. CDR3 length: 15 residues. CDR1 and CDR2 (germline): DFQATT, SNEGSKA (reference sequence).

The V call is TRBV18, the J call TRBJ1-5, with TRBD1 as a possible D gene (5 bases). This CDR3 is 16 amino acids long. V lost 2 bases, J lost 4 bases, and 15 bases lay in between. The germline CDR1 and CDR2 sequences are KGHSH and LQKENI. DNA for the CDR3: TGTGCCAGCTCACCAGGGGAAGGGTCAGGGAATCAGCCCCAGCATTTT. This gives the protein CASSPGEGSGNQPQHF.

This clonotype was recorded many times. V and J are TRBV4-3 and TRBJ2-1; 8 bases are shared with TRBD2. The length of the CDR3 is 16 residues. The junction had 4 bases not matched to a gene; V was cut back by 3 bases and J by 0 bases. Germline values: CDR1 LGHNA, CDR2 YSLEER. The CDR3: CASSQSGTSSYNEQFF. The CDR3 DNA follows: TGCGCCAGCAGCCAGTCTGGGACTAGCTCCTACAATGAGCAGTTCTTC.

This chain links TRBV5-1 with TRBJ1-1; D is undetermined. Germline loops: CDR1 SGHRS, CDR2 YFSETQ. V was clipped by 4 bases and J by 5 bases, with 15 bases between them. CDR3 length equals 14 residues. The CDR3 DNA follows: TGCGCCAGCAGCCACCAGGACTTCTGGACTGAAGCTTTCTTT. Translation gives CASSHQDFWTEAFF.

V and J are TRBV11-2 and TRBJ1-1; 11 bases map to TRBD1. The V and J ends lost 4 bases and 5 bases, in that order; junction bases with no gene match: 6. There are 15 residues in the CDR3. Germline lookup yields CDR1 SGHAT and CDR2 FQNNGV. The CDR3 sequence is CASSSGQGANTEAFF. DNA of the CDR3: TGTGCCAGCAGCTCCGGACAGGGGGCGAATACTGAAGCTTTCTTT.

The chain is built from TRBV20-1 and TRBJ2-1, with 8 bases fitting TRBD2. The ends lost 5 bases at V and 8 bases at J; junction bases unmatched: 5. CDR1 and CDR2 from the germline V gene are DFQATT and SNEGSKA (reference sequence). The CDR3 is 12 residues long. CDR3 nucleotides: TGCAGTGCTTGGACTAGCTCGTATGAGCAGTTCTTC. It encodes CSAWTSSYEQFF.

The DNA of the CDR3 is TGTGCCAGCAGAGTGACTAGCGGGAGCTTCGAGCAGTACTTC. It translates to CASRVTSGSFEQYF. J is TRBJ2-7 and V is TRBV27; 12 bases map to TRBD2. This CDR3 region has 14 residues. The V segment lost 6 bases and the J segment 6 bases; nucleotides outside the gene matches: 6. Looked up from germline, CDR1 is MNHEY and CDR2 is SMNVEV (reference sequence).

With regard to this clonotype: With a much larger clone just one base away, this may be a read error. The chain carries TRBV7-2 and TRBJ2-3; D not certain. Trimming removed 1 base at V and 2 bases at J, with 13 bases between. The CDR3 loop spans 16 amino acids. Germline V gives CDR1 SGHTA, CDR2 FQGNSA. DNA for the CDR3: TGTGCCAGCAGCTTAGGCGCGGTAGGCTCCACAGATACGCAGTATTTT. It yields the protein CASSLGAVGSTDTQYF.

The V and J genes are TRBV12-5 and TRBJ2-3; 7 bases map to TRBD2. With 7 bases clipped from V and 2 bases from J, the junction kept 3 bases outside the gene matches. The germline CDR1 and CDR2 sequences are LGHNT and FRNRAP. The CDR3 length is 13 residues. The CDR3 nucleotides are TGTGCTAGTGAAGGGACTAACACAGATACGCAGTATTTT. Translation: CASEGTNTDTQYF.

The rearrangement joins TRBV7-2 to TRBJ2-7; D remains ambiguous. In germline, CDR1 is SGHTA, CDR2 FQGNSA. V was trimmed by 5 bases and J by 3 bases, leaving 14 bases between them. The length of the CDR3 is 14 residues. CDR3 bases: TGTGCCAGCAGCCCCTGGGCTGATATCTACGAGCAGTACTTC. Protein: CASSPWADIYEQYF.